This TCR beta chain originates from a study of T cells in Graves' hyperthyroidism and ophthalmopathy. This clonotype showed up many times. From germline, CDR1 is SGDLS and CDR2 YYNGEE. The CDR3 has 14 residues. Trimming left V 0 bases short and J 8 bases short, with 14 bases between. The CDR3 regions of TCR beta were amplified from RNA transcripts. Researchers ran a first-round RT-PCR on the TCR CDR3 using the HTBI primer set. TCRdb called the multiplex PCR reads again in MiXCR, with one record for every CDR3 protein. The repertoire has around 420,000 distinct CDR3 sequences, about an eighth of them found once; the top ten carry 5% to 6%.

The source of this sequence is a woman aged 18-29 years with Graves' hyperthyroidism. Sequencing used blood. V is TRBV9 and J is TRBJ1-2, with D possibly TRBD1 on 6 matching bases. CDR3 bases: TGTGCCAGCAGCGTAGACTTAGGGGGTGACGGCTACACCTTC. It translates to CASSVDLGGDGYTF.